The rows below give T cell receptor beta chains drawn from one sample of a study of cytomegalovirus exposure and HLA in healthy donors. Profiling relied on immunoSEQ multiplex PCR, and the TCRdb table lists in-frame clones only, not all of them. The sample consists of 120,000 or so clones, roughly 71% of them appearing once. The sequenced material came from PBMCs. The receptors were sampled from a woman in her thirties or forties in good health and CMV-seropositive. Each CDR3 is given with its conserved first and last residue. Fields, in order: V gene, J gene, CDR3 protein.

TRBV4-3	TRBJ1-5	CASSQDWDTPNQPQHF
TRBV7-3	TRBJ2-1	CASSLDRGVNEQFF
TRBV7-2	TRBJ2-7	CASSFRDRHQYF
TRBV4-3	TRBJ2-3	CASSQDYQEGTDTQYF
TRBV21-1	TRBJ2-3	CASSDGRANDTQYF
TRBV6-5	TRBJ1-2	CASSYLGTGLNGYTF
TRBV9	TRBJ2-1	CASSVVAGGPHNEQFF
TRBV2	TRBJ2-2	CASSDKRLDNTGELFF
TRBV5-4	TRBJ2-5	CASSRGQGGETQYF
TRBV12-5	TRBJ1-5	CASGLGPVYNQPQHF
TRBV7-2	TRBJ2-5	CASSVGLAGETQYF
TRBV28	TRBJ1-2	CASRPGTGYGYTF
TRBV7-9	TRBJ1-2	CASSLNEGSTGYTF
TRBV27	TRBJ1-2	CASSPGSRTGDYGYTF
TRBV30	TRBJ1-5	CAWDRGLNQPQHF
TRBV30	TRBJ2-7	CAWSPRSGRNYEQYF
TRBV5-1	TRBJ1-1	CASSLLDRADEAFF
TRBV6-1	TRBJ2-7	CASRGTGFYEQYF
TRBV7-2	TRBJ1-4	CASSLGGSTANEKLFF
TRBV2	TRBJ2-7	CASTPGQGSYEQYF